This T cell receptor (beta chain) was sequenced in a study of CD8 T cells in Susac syndrome. Random hexamers were used to reverse transcribe 0.5 to 1 ug of RNA. An immunoSEQ multiplex PCR amplified TCR beta CDR3 over 54 Vbeta and 13 Jbeta. TCRdb re-analysed the immunoSEQ multiplex PCR reads in MiXCR, keeping a single row per CDR3 protein. The sample consists of about 300,000 distinct CDR3 sequences, around 85% of them appearing once. The V gene's germline CDR1 is SEHNR and CDR2 FQNEAQ (reference sequence). The CDR3 contains 16 residues. V was clipped by 5 bases and J by 5 bases, with 21 bases between them. Sequencing of TCR beta was performed on blood CD8+ and CD4+ T cells. While CD8+ and CD4+ T cells were isolated negatively, TEMRA cells were enriched by FACS. As for this clonotype: Its cognate antigen is unknown.

Overall study findings and caveats: The relatively small number of individuals in the TCR sequencing and HLA analysis was acknowledged by the study.

The chain recombines TRBV7-9 with TRBJ2-5; D gene unclear. The sample consisted of CD8+ T cells from PBMCs. The TCR was taken from a human donor with multiple sclerosis. In DNA, the CDR3 is TGTGCCAGCAGCGACTGGGAACAGACGAACGGGGAGACCCAGTACTTC. Protein: CASSDWEQTNGETQYF.